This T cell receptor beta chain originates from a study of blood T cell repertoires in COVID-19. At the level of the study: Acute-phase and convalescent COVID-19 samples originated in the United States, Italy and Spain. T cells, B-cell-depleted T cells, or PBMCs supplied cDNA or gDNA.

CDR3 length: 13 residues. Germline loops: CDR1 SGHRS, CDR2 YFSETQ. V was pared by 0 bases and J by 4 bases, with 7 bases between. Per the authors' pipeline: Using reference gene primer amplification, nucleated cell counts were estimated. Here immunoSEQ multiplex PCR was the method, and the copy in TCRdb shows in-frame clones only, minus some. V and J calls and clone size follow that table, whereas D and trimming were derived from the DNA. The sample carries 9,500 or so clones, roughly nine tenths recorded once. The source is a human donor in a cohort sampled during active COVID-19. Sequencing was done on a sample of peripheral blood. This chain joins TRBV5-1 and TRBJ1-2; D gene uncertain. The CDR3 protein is CASSLAQSYGYTF. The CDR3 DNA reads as TGCGCCAGCAGCTTGGCACAGTCCTATGGCTACACCTTC. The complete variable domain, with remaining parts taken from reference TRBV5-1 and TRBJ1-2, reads KAGVTQTPRYLIKTRGQQVTLSCSPISGHRSVSWYQQTPGQGLQFLFEYFSETQRNKGNFPGRFSGRQFSNSRSEMNVSTLELGDSALYLCASSLAQSYGYTFGSGTRLTVV.